One sample yielded the 18 T cell receptor beta chains listed below, sequenced in a study of blood T cell repertoires in COVID-19. TCRdb's copy holds only in-frame clones and misses some; the assay was immunoSEQ multiplex PCR. Of 400,000 to 550,000 clones in the sample, 85% to 90% were seen once. Sample: peripheral blood. All receptors come from a woman aged 30 to 39 with acute or convalescent COVID-19.

The rearrangement uses TRBV4-1 and TRBJ2-1; D call uncertain. V dropped 1 base and J dropped 2 bases, with 9 bases sitting between them. The CDR3 is 15 residues long. Germline CDR1 is MGHRA and CDR2 is YSYEKL. The CDR3 DNA sequence: TGCGCCAGCAGCCAAGGTCCAGAAGCCTACAATGAGCAGTTCTTC. This sequence encodes CASSQGPEAYNEQFF.

The rearrangement joins TRBV19 to TRBJ2-7; 7 nucleotides agree with TRBD1. The CDR3 contains 17 residues. The J segment lost 2 bases and the V segment lost 7 bases, leaving 17 bases of the junction unmatched. CDR1 is LNHDA, CDR2 SQIVND, per germline (reference sequence). The chain's CDR3 is CASTSHRGVSGAYEQYF. The CDR3 coding sequence is TGTGCCAGTACCTCACACAGGGGAGTCAGCGGAGCCTACGAGCAGTACTTC. The variable domain in full, completed from reference TRBV19 and TRBJ2-7, reads DGGITQSPKYLFRKEGQNVTLSCEQNLNHDAMYWYRQDPGQGLRLIYYSQIVNDFQKGDIAEGYSVSREKKESFPLTVTSAQKNPTAFYLCASTSHRGVSGAYEQYFGPGTRLTVT.

V gene TRBV11-2 combines with J gene TRBJ2-7; 9 nucleotides line up with TRBD1. The CDR3 runs 15 residues. In germline, CDR1 is SGHAT, CDR2 FQNNGV. The J segment lost 7 bases and the V segment lost 5 bases, leaving 12 bases of the junction unmatched. In DNA form, the CDR3 reads TGTGCCAGCAGCCCTCTGACAGGGGGATCGTGGGAGCAGTACTTC. Its translation is CASSPLTGGSWEQYF. The whole variable domain, remainder taken from reference TRBV11-2 and TRBJ2-7, is EAGVAQSPRYKIIEKRQSVAFWCNPISGHATLYWYQQILGQGPKLLIQFQNNGVVDDSQLPKDRFSAERLKGVDSTLKIQPAKLEDSAVYLCASSPLTGGSWEQYFGPGTRLTVT.

This chain links TRBV19 with TRBJ1-1, with a possible D match to TRBD1 (5 bases). CDR1 LNHDA and CDR2 SQIVND come from the germline V gene (reference sequence). There are 13 residues in the CDR3. The ends were cut back, 4 bases at V and 0 bases at J, with 6 bases in the middle. Here the CDR3 DNA reads TGTGCCAGTAGTACAGGGATGAACACTGAAGCTTTCTTT. Protein: CASSTGMNTEAFF.

This chain connects TRBV28 to TRBJ2-1, with D perhaps TRBD2 (5 bases). V was cut by 4 bases and J by 8 bases, with 15 bases left in between. Germline V CDR1 and CDR2: MDHEN, SYDVKM. The CDR3 totals 14 residues. The CDR3 here is CASSSSLSGDEQFF. CDR3 nucleotide sequence: TGTGCCAGCAGTTCGTCTCTCTCCGGGGATGAGCAGTTCTTC.

Worth noting for this clone: This sample also contains other DNA sequences that code for the same CDR3. DNA for the CDR3: TGTGCCAGCAGCTTAGGGAGCTACGAGCAGTACTTC. This codes for CASSLGSYEQYF. The V gene is TRBV7-9, the J gene TRBJ2-7; no reliable D call. CDR3 length: 12 residues. CDR1 and CDR2 from the germline V gene are SEHNR and FQNEAQ (reference sequence). V was pared by 1 base and J by 3 bases, with 4 bases between.

Details on this clone: Additional DNA sequences in this sample encode the identical CDR3. The rearrangement uses TRBV12-3 or TRBV12-4 and TRBJ1-5, with D maybe TRBD1 (5 bases). The CDR3 is 13 residues long. Trimming removed 1 base from V and 6 bases from J, with 7 bases in between. The DNA for the CDR3 is TGTGCCAGCAGTTTAGGCCAGGGTCAGCCCCAGCATTTT. Translating gives CASSLGQGQPQHF.

The genes are TRBV7-3 and TRBJ2-2, with D possibly TRBD2 on 6 matching bases. This CDR3 is built from 15 residues. Deletions cut 6 bases from V and 2 bases from J, with 13 bases between. Germline V gives CDR1 SGHTA, CDR2 FQGTGA. In DNA, the CDR3 is TGTGCCAGCAGGCTAGGAGGGGCCAACACCGGGGAGCTGTTTTTT. This translates into CASRLGGANTGELFF.

The rearrangement links TRBV13 to TRBJ1-6; TRBD1 matches at 7 bases. The junction had 17 bases not matched to a gene; V was cut back by 5 bases and J by 10 bases. This CDR3 contains 17 residues. In germline, CDR1 is PRHDT, CDR2 FYEKMQ (reference sequence). CDR3 sequence reads: CASSQGRNRGVGSPLHF. The DNA for the CDR3 is TGTGCCAGCAGCCAAGGACGTAACAGGGGTGTGGGCTCACCCCTCCACTTT.

The V gene is TRBV5-4, the J gene TRBJ2-2; 13 bases match TRBD2. V dropped 2 bases and J dropped 1; count of bases not matched to a gene: 2. The CDR3 loop spans 17 amino acids. Per germline, CDR1 SGHNT and CDR2 YYREEE (reference sequence). As DNA, the CDR3 is TGTGCCAGCAGCTTCCGGACTAGCGGGAGGAACACCGGGGAGCTGTTTTTT. This gives the protein CASSFRTSGRNTGELFF.

The chain has TRBV4-1 and TRBJ2-2, with TRBD2 matching 9 bases. The CDR3 runs to 15 residues. The germline CDR1 and CDR2 sequences are MGHRA and YSYEKL. Germline trimming cut 5 bases from V and 1 base from J; bases unmatched to any gene: 2. The CDR3 is CASSVSGGNTGELFF. The CDR3 DNA is TGCGCCAGCAGCGTTAGCGGGGGGAACACCGGGGAGCTGTTTTTT.

This sequence joins TRBV7-9 and TRBJ2-1, with 7 bases aligning to TRBD1. V dropped 2 bases and J dropped 7; count of bases not matched to a gene: 5. This CDR3 contains 14 residues. CDR1 SEHNR and CDR2 FQNEAQ come from the germline V gene (reference sequence). The CDR3, as DNA: TGTGCCAGCAGCTTATTGGGACAGTTTAATGAGCAGTTCTTC. Translated, it gives CASSLLGQFNEQFF. Based on the CDR3 plus reference TRBV7-9 and TRBJ2-1, the full variable domain is DTGVSQNPRHKITKRGQNVTFRCDPISEHNRLYWYRQTLGQGPEFLTYFQNEAQLEKSRLLSDRFSAERPKGSFSTLEIQRTEQGDSAMYLCASSLLGQFNEQFFGPGTRLTVL.

The J gene is TRBJ2-1, the V gene TRBV9; 15 positions agree with TRBD2. The CDR3 has 16 residues. The J segment lost 7 bases and the V segment lost 4 bases, leaving 6 bases of the junction unmatched. CDR1 is SGDLS, CDR2 YYNGEE, per germline. The CDR3 protein is CASSPRGTSGGNEQFF. In DNA, the CDR3 is TGTGCCAGCAGCCCCAGGGGGACTAGCGGGGGGAATGAGCAGTTCTTC.

The chain joins TRBV11-1 to TRBJ2-7, with 8 nucleotides matching TRBD2. Germline V gene data show CDR1 as SGHAT and CDR2 as FQDESV (reference sequence). The CDR3 runs 11 residues. With 8 bases clipped from V and 6 bases from J, the junction kept 3 bases outside the gene matches. This chain's CDR3 is CASGRGGEQYF. Here the CDR3 DNA reads TGTGCCAGCGGCCGGGGGGGCGAGCAGTACTTC.

The rearrangement links TRBV9 to TRBJ2-7; 8 bases match TRBD1. CDR1 is SGDLS, CDR2 YYNGEE, per germline. This CDR3 has 13 residues. The J segment lost 3 bases and the V segment lost 4 bases, leaving 3 bases of the junction unmatched. In DNA, the CDR3 is TGTGCCAGCAGCCCCGGGACAGGCTACGAGCAGTACTTC. Residues: CASSPGTGYEQYF.

V gene TRBV10-2 combines with J gene TRBJ2-1, with 7 nucleotides matching TRBD2. The V and J ends lost 2 bases and 10 bases, in that order; junction bases with no gene match: 5. Germline assignment: CDR1 WSHSY and CDR2 SAAADI. The CDR3 covers 13 residues. As DNA, the CDR3 is TGCGCCAGCAGTGAGATGTCTAGCGGAGAGCAGTTCTTC. This gives the protein CASSEMSSGEQFF.

In DNA, the CDR3 is TGTGCCAGCAGCGCTAGCGGGGGAGCGGGGGGAGCAGATACGCAGTATTTT. It encodes CASSASGGAGGADTQYF. The rearrangement joins TRBV9 to TRBJ2-3; 10 positions agree with TRBD2. The germline gives CDR1 SGDLS, CDR2 YYNGEE. The CDR3 covers 17 residues. J lost 4 bases, V lost 3 bases, and 11 bases had no gene match.

J is TRBJ2-6 and V is TRBV7-3; D not certain. The CDR3 totals 16 residues. Trimming took 2 bases from V and 4 from J, leaving 12 bases between them. Germline V lookup: CDR1 SGHTA, CDR2 FQGTGA. Here the CDR3 reads CASSLRQAGGANVLTF. CDR3 DNA sequence: TGTGCCAGCAGCTTACGGCAGGCTGGAGGGGCCAACGTCCTGACTTTC.